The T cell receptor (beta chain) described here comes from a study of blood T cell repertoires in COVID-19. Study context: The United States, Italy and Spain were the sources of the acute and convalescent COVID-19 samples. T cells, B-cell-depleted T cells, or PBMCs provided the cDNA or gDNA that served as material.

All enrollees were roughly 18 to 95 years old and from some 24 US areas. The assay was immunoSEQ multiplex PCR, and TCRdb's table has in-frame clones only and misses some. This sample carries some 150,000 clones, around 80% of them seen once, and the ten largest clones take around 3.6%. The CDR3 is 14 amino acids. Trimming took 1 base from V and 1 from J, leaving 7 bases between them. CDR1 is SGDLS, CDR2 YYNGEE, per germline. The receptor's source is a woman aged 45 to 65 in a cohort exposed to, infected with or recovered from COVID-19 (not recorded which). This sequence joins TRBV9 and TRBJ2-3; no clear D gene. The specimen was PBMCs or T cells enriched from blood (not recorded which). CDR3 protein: CASSVPSGTDTQYF. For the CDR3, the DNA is TGTGCCAGCAGCGTACCCTCCGGCACAGATACGCAGTATTTT.